This TCR beta chain was obtained from a study of T-cell reconstitution after alpha-beta-depleted transplantation in children. General observations from the study: Newly made T cells mostly supplied T-cell counts and diversity one year after transplant.

A word on this clonotype: The antigen is undetermined.

This CDR3 has 15 amino acids. V was pared by 0 bases and J by 2 bases, with 10 bases between. CDR1 and CDR2 from the germline V gene are SGHVS and FNYEAQ. Preparing the TCRbeta library involved the use of unique molecular identifiers. MiXCR, applied by TCRdb to the PCR reads, yields one record per CDR3 protein. The data contain 600,000 to 700,000 distinct CDR3 sequences, about 12% of them singletons. The sample was PBMCs, taken before TCRalphabeta/CD19-depleted stem cell transplant. The TCR sequence derives from a girl aged 2-9 years with congenital amegakaryocytic thrombocytopenia, due to receive a stem cell transplant. The genes are TRBV7-6 and TRBJ2-5; TRBD2 is a possible D gene (5 bases). The chain's CDR3 is CASSLARTQQETQYF. CDR3 nucleotide sequence: TGTGCCAGCAGCTTAGCTCGGACTCAGCAAGAGACCCAGTACTTC.